The 13 T cell receptor beta chains below come from one sample, sequenced in a study. One entry per CDR3 protein, called by TCRdb with MiXCR from the 5' RACE reads. This sample has 30,000 or so distinct CDR3 sequences, with approximately 25% found just once. Sample: memory CD4+ T cells sorted from blood. Subset described: memory CD4+ T cells, CD4+CD45RO+CD25-. These receptors all come from a female donor with breast cancer.

Ten or more counts support this clonotype. The chain carries TRBV29-1 and TRBJ2-7, with D uncertain. Germline CDR1 reads SQVTM; CDR2 reads ANQGSEA. The CDR3 extends over 12 amino acids. V was cut by 5 bases and J by 3 bases, with 11 bases left in between. The CDR3 DNA reads TGCAGCGTTAGGCAGGTCGACTACGAGCAGTACTTC. Translation: CSVRQVDYEQYF.

This clonotype was picked up a small number of times. At one end, the junction sequence differs from germline, possibly due to a read error. CDR3 sequence: CAGGLAETPSSYEQYF. CDR3 nucleotides: TGTGCTGGTGGTTTGGCGGAAACACCTAGCTCCTACGAGCAGTACTTC. The chain employs TRBV12-5 and TRBJ2-7; D not resolved. Looked up from germline, CDR1 is LGHNT and CDR2 is FRNRAP. The CDR3 spans 16 residues.

This clonotype has more than one count but fewer than ten. The chain joins TRBV12-3 or TRBV12-4 to TRBJ1-2, with a possible D match to TRBD1 (6 bases). Deletions cut 6 bases from V and 7 bases from J, with 12 bases between. The CDR3 sequence is 12 residues long. DNA of the CDR3: TGTGCCAGCAGCCCAGGGGAGTCTGGCTACACCTTC. Translating it yields CASSPGESGYTF.

The J gene is TRBJ2-2, the V gene TRBV4-1, with D perhaps TRBD1 (6 bases). V was trimmed by 2 bases and J by 7 bases, leaving 35 bases between them. CDR1 and CDR2 (germline): MGHRA, YSYEKL. There are 22 residues in the CDR3. The DNA of the CDR3 is TGCGCCAGCAGCCAAAGAGAAACGCGCCCGATAGGAGCAGGGGAGAAAGGCGGGGAGCTGTTTTTT. Encoded protein: CASSQRETRPIGAGEKGGELFF.

This clonotype was picked up one time. The rearrangement uses TRBV6-1 and TRBJ2-4, with D tentatively TRBD2 (5 bases). CDR1 and CDR2 from the germline V gene are MNHNS and SASEGT. V was pared by 5 bases and J by 9 bases, with 11 bases between. The CDR3 length is 12 residues. CDR3 nucleotides: TGTGCCAGCAGTTTCGAGGGAGCCATTCAGTACTTC. Protein sequence: CASSFEGAIQYF.

This clonotype was seen ten or more times. The rearrangement links TRBV24-1 to TRBJ2-3, with TRBD2 identical over 10 bases. Germline lookup yields CDR1 KGHDR and CDR2 SFDVKD. After removal of 3 bases from V and 1 base from J, the junction contained 9 bases not matched to a gene. The CDR3 sequence is 18 residues long. Here the CDR3 DNA reads TGTGCCACCAGTGATGCCGGACTAGCGGTTACCGGCACAGATACGCAGTATTTT. Amino acids: CATSDAGLAVTGTDTQYF.

This clonotype was detected a few times. The chain joins TRBV7-9 to TRBJ2-7; TRBD2 agrees at 14 bases. Trimming took 3 bases from V and 4 from J; bases not matched to a gene: 5. Germline values: CDR1 SEHNR, CDR2 FQNEAQ (reference sequence). CDR3 size: 16 residues. The CDR3 loop reads CASSFLGTSGRYEQYF. The CDR3 DNA is TGTGCCAGCAGCTTCCTCGGGACTAGCGGGAGATACGAGCAGTACTTC.

This clonotype was seen a handful of times. The CDR3 is CSALISGNPDEQYF. The CDR3 DNA follows: TGCAGTGCTCTTATTAGCGGGAACCCGGACGAGCAGTACTTC. The chain employs TRBV20-1 and TRBJ2-7; TRBD2 matches at 8 bases. CDR3 length: 14 amino acids. V lost 5 bases and J lost 5; bases outside the gene matches: 11. In germline, CDR1 is DFQATT, CDR2 SNEGSKA (reference sequence).

The chain combines TRBV28 with TRBJ1-4; tentatively, D is TRBD1 (6 bases). V lost 10 bases, J lost 7 bases, and 16 bases lay in between. This CDR3 contains 13 residues. Germline CDR1 reads MDHEN; CDR2 reads SYDVKM. The CDR3 loop is CATQDGGGEKLFF. The CDR3 coding sequence is TGTGCCACCCAAGACGGGGGCGGTGAAAAACTGTTTTTT.

The V and J genes are TRBV27 and TRBJ1-3; weak D call: TRBD1 (6 bases). Germline V CDR1 and CDR2: MNHEY, SMNVEV (reference sequence). The CDR3 covers 14 residues. V lost 5 bases, J lost 7 bases, and 15 bases lay in between. The DNA for the CDR3 is TGTGCCAGCAGTCCACGGGCGGGGGCCAACACCATATATTTT. It translates to CASSPRAGANTIYF.

This chain links TRBV20-1 with TRBJ2-6; the D is unclear. Germline loops: CDR1 DFQATT, CDR2 SNEGSKA (reference sequence). This CDR3 spans 14 amino acids. The V end was cut by 2 bases, the J end by 5 bases, with 10 bases between. The CDR3 DNA is TGCAGTGCTAGAACCCCGGCGAGGGCCAACGTCCTGACTTTC. Its protein product is CSARTPARANVLTF.

The chain is built from TRBV4-1 and TRBJ2-7, with 7 bases that match TRBD1. V lost 3 bases to trimming and J lost 2 bases; unmatched junction nucleotides: 7. Germline V gives CDR1 MGHRA, CDR2 YSYEKL. This CDR3 comprises 15 residues. Here the CDR3 reads CASSQKTGAAYEQYF. Here the CDR3 DNA reads TGCGCCAGCAGCCAGAAAACAGGGGCAGCCTACGAGCAGTACTTC.

The chain's CDR3 is CASSPPGRAGHSGEQFF. The CDR3 bases are TGCGCCAGCAGCCCCCCCGGGCGGGCAGGGCACTCCGGTGAGCAGTTCTTC. J is TRBJ2-1 and V is TRBV5-1; D assignment may be TRBD1 or TRBD2 (5 bases each). Per the germline V gene, CDR1 is SGHRS and CDR2 is YFSETQ. Trimming shortened V by 4 bases and J by 9 bases, and 26 bases separated the two germline ends. The CDR3 runs 17 residues.